These 31 T cell receptor beta chains originate from one sample sequenced in a study of T cell responses to AZD1222 COVID-19 vaccine. The table came from immunoSEQ multiplex PCR; TCRdb's copy has only in-frame clones and leaves some out. The sample records about 140,000 clones, more than 80% being singletons. The starting material was peripheral blood, obtained on day 0 of AZD1222 vaccination. These receptors were taken from an adult in good health.

This chain connects TRBV20-1 to TRBJ2-7, with D unclear. The germline V gene encodes CDR1 DFQATT and CDR2 SNEGSKA (reference sequence). The V end was cut by 6 bases, the J end by 11 bases, with 17 bases between. The CDR3 sequence is 11 residues long. The chain's CDR3 is CSAENEPTEYF. Written as DNA, the CDR3 is TGCAGTGCGGAGAATGAGCCTACGGAGTACTTC.

V is TRBV5-1 and J is TRBJ1-4; 7 nucleotides align to TRBD1. V shed 4 bases, J shed 8 bases, and the junction held 11 bases outside the gene matches. Germline CDR1 is SGHRS and CDR2 is YFSETQ. The CDR3 is 15 amino acids. CDR3 sequence (DNA): TGCGCCAGCAGCCCACGACAGGGACGGGGCGAAAAACTGTTTTTT. Protein: CASSPRQGRGEKLFF. The variable domain in full, with the rest retrieved from reference TRBV5-1 and TRBJ1-4, is KAGVTQTPRYLIKTRGQQVTLSCSPISGHRSVSWYQQTPGQGLQFLFEYFSETQRNKGNFPGRFSGRQFSNSRSEMNVSTLELGDSALYLCASSPRQGRGEKLFFGSGTQLSVL.

The rearrangement joins TRBV5-1 to TRBJ1-1, with a tentative D call TRBD1 (6 bases). There are 15 residues in the CDR3. V lost 3 bases to trimming and J lost 11 bases, with 23 bases between them. Per germline, CDR1 SGHRS and CDR2 YFSETQ. The CDR3 sequence: CASSSWPGTTEGAFF. The DNA of the CDR3 is TGCGCCAGCAGCTCCTGGCCCGGGACAACAGAAGGGGCTTTCTTT.

This clone was observed a few times. The chain is built from TRBV30 and TRBJ1-6; D remains unclear. The length of the CDR3 is 12 residues. The V gene lost 4 bases and the J gene lost 5 bases, with 6 bases spanning the gap. CDR1 and CDR2 from the germline V gene are GTSNPN and SVGIG (reference sequence). The CDR3 bases are TGTGCCTGGATGCAAAATAATTCACCCCTCCACTTT. It encodes CAWMQNNSPLHF.

The chain carries TRBV19 and TRBJ1-2; 9 bases align to TRBD1. Trimming removed 6 bases from V and 9 bases from J; junction bases left unmatched: 8. This CDR3 contains 13 residues. Germline loops: CDR1 LNHDA, CDR2 SQIVND (reference sequence). In DNA form, the CDR3 reads TGTGCCAGTAGCAGTACAGGGGGCATAAGCTACACCTTC. Amino acid sequence: CASSSTGGISYTF.

This clone was seen only once. CDR3 loop: CASSLQGGTYGYTF. CDR3 coding DNA: TGTGCCAGCAGTTTACAGGGAGGAACCTATGGCTACACCTTC. The chain couples TRBV7-9 to TRBJ1-2, with a weak D call TRBD1 (6 bases). Germline V gene sequence: CDR1 SEHNR, CDR2 FQNEAQ (reference sequence). V gave up 6 bases and J gave up 4 bases, with 15 bases separating them. CDR3 length equals 14 residues.

The chain combines TRBV7-9 with TRBJ2-1, with TRBD2 matching 9 bases. The CDR3 has 18 amino acids. Germline V gene lookup returns CDR1 SEHNR and CDR2 FQNEAQ (reference sequence). V shed 5 bases, J shed 7 bases, and the junction held 18 bases outside the gene matches. This chain's CDR3 is CASSPDLSASGGTNEQFF. Here the CDR3 DNA reads TGTGCCAGCAGCCCAGACCTAAGCGCCAGCGGGGGGACAAATGAGCAGTTCTTC.

This clone has a handful of counts. V gene TRBV7-9 combines with J gene TRBJ1-1; TRBD1 matches at 7 bases. Germline V CDR1 and CDR2: SEHNR, FQNEAQ (reference sequence). After removal of 2 bases from V and 6 bases from J, the junction contained 6 bases not matched to a gene. This CDR3 is built from 14 residues. CDR3 protein: CASSLTTGASEAFF. The CDR3 region has the DNA TGTGCCAGCAGCTTAACTACAGGGGCATCTGAAGCTTTCTTT. The whole variable domain, remainder taken from reference TRBV7-9 and TRBJ1-1, is DTGVSQNPRHKITKRGQNVTFRCDPISEHNRLYWYRQTLGQGPEFLTYFQNEAQLEKSRLLSDRFSAERPKGSFSTLEIQRTEQGDSAMYLCASSLTTGASEAFFGQGTRLTVV.

V gene TRBV5-6 combines with J gene TRBJ2-2; D is ambiguous. V gave up 0 bases and J gave up 5 bases, with 8 bases separating them. Looked up from germline, CDR1 is SGHDT and CDR2 is YYEEEE. This CDR3 is 14 amino acids long. CDR3: CASSLVSRTGELFF. CDR3 sequence (DNA): TGTGCCAGCAGCTTGGTTAGTCGGACCGGGGAGCTGTTTTTT.

In regard to this clone: This CDR3 is also generated by other DNA sequences in the sample. The chain is built from TRBV6-5 and TRBJ1-3, with D perhaps TRBD1 (6 bases). The length of the CDR3 is 15 residues. With 4 bases removed from V and 0 bases from J, the gap between germline ends came to 10 bases. The germline gives CDR1 MNHEY, CDR2 SVGAGI. CDR3 amino acids: CASSLQGFSGNTIYF. The CDR3 bases are TGTGCCAGCAGTTTACAGGGATTCTCTGGAAACACCATATATTTT.

The chain employs TRBV6-5 and TRBJ2-3; D gene ambiguous. Trimming pared 0 bases from V and 4 bases from J, leaving 11 bases between. The CDR3 spans 15 residues. CDR1 and CDR2 (germline): MNHEY, SVGAGI. Written as DNA, the CDR3 is TGTGCCAGCAGTTACTCGATACAACGGGCAGATACGCAGTATTTT. Protein sequence: CASSYSIQRADTQYF.

V is TRBV15 and J is TRBJ2-1, with 9 bases lining up with TRBD1. The length of the CDR3 is 15 residues. Germline CDR1 LNHNV, CDR2 YYDKDF (reference sequence). Trimming at V came to 5 bases and at J to 7 bases, leaving 9 bases not matched to a gene. CDR3 coding DNA: TGTGCCACCAGCCAATCCGGGACAGGGTTTAATGAGCAGTTCTTC. This translates into CATSQSGTGFNEQFF.

V and J are TRBV19 and TRBJ2-7; no reliable D call. There are 13 residues in the CDR3. Trimming took 4 bases from V and 2 from J, leaving 9 bases between them. The germline V gene has CDR1 LNHDA and CDR2 SQIVND (reference sequence). The chain's CDR3 is CASSSGPPYEQYF. In DNA, the CDR3 is TGTGCCAGTAGTAGCGGACCCCCCTACGAGCAGTACTTC.

V gene TRBV4-1 combines with J gene TRBJ2-5, with a tentative D call TRBD2 (6 bases). The CDR3 has 15 amino acids. From germline, CDR1 is MGHRA and CDR2 YSYEKL. The V end was cut by 0 bases, the J end by 4 bases, with 12 bases between. Here the CDR3 reads CASSQDGRRGETQYF. The CDR3 region has the DNA TGCGCCAGCAGCCAAGACGGTCGGCGGGGAGAGACCCAGTACTTC.

The V and J genes are TRBV5-4 and TRBJ1-2; 8 bases fit TRBD1. V gave up 2 bases and J gave up 8 bases; unmatched junction bases: 11. The germline CDR1 and CDR2 sequences are SGHNT and YYREEE (reference sequence). The CDR3 consists of 15 residues. Written as DNA, the CDR3 is TGTGCCAGCAGCTTCCAAGACAGGGGTTGGTGGGGCTACACCTTC. Its translation is CASSFQDRGWWGYTF.

The chain carries TRBV7-3 and TRBJ2-3; 7 positions agree with TRBD2. Germline V gives CDR1 SGHTA, CDR2 FQGTGA. The CDR3 runs 13 residues. The V and J ends lost 2 bases and 4 bases, in that order; junction bases with no gene match: 0. The CDR3 DNA reads as TGTGCCAGCAGCTTAGGACTAGCAGATACGCAGTATTTT. Its translation is CASSLGLADTQYF.

V gene TRBV30 combines with J gene TRBJ1-5, with 9 bases aligning to TRBD1. The CDR3 covers 15 residues. Trimming at V came to 3 bases and at J to 4 bases, leaving 7 bases not matched to a gene. Germline loops: CDR1 GTSNPN, CDR2 SVGIG (reference sequence). The CDR3 protein is CAWRAPGQGNQPQHF. The CDR3 bases are TGTGCCTGGAGAGCCCCGGGACAGGGAAATCAGCCCCAGCATTTT.

This clone was counted once. The chain uses TRBV18 and TRBJ1-1; no clear D gene. Per germline, CDR1 KGHSH and CDR2 LQKENI. CDR3 length equals 14 residues. The V and J ends lost 4 bases and 1 base respectively, with 10 bases between them. CDR3 DNA sequence: TGTGCCAGCTCACTTGACGGAGAGAACACTGAAGCTTTCTTT. Its protein is CASSLDGENTEAFF.

This chain joins TRBV30 and TRBJ2-3; 10 bases are shared with TRBD2. This CDR3 spans 17 amino acids. From germline, CDR1 is GTSNPN and CDR2 SVGIG (reference sequence). V was pared by 1 base and J by 0 bases, with 7 bases of the junction left unmatched. CDR3 DNA sequence: TGTGCCTGGAGTGCTACCCGGACTAGCGGTAGCACAGATACGCAGTATTTT. Its protein product is CAWSATRTSGSTDTQYF.

This clone came up once. The chain is built from TRBV10-3 and TRBJ2-7, with no clear D. V lost 2 bases and J lost 0, with 5 bases in between. The length of the CDR3 is 13 residues. From germline, CDR1 is ENHRY and CDR2 SYGVKD. CDR3 loop: CAISETDSYEQYF. The CDR3 DNA follows: TGTGCCATCAGTGAGACAGACTCCTACGAGCAGTACTTC.

V gene TRBV30 combines with J gene TRBJ1-1; no reliable D call. Germline V gives CDR1 GTSNPN, CDR2 SVGIG (reference sequence). The CDR3 spans 13 residues. The V end lost 0 bases, the J end lost 2 bases, and 7 bases lay between the germline ends. The DNA of the CDR3 is TGTGCCTGGAGTGTTTGGGGTAACACTGAAGCTTTCTTT. Protein: CAWSVWGNTEAFF.

As to this clone: This sample also contains other DNA sequences that code for the same CDR3. The chain recombines TRBV5-1 with TRBJ2-1; no clear D gene. Trimming pared 2 bases from V and 0 bases from J, leaving 6 bases between. This CDR3 is built from 14 residues. The germline gives CDR1 SGHRS, CDR2 YFSETQ. The CDR3 is CASSFGNSYNEQFF. In DNA form, the CDR3 reads TGCGCCAGCAGCTTCGGAAACTCCTACAATGAGCAGTTCTTC.

J is TRBJ2-3 and V is TRBV14, with 8 bases matching TRBD2. The CDR3 is 19 residues long. The V and J ends lost 2 bases and 4 bases, in that order; junction bases with no gene match: 17. CDR1 is SGHDN and CDR2 is FVKESK in the germline V gene. The CDR3 here is CASSQPRGRGGQSSDTQYF. The CDR3 DNA reads TGTGCCAGCAGCCAACCTAGAGGTCGGGGGGGCCAATCATCAGATACGCAGTATTTT.

The gene calls are TRBV4-1 and TRBJ1-2; 9 bases map to TRBD1. J gave up 8 bases and V 3 bases, and 19 bases lay outside the gene matches. CDR1 and CDR2 (germline): MGHRA, YSYEKL. CDR3 length: 18 residues. This CDR3 reads CASSHLYRGRHVRKGYTF. The CDR3, as DNA: TGCGCCAGCAGCCATCTTTACAGGGGGCGCCATGTAAGGAAAGGCTACACCTTC.

The chain is built from TRBV5-1 and TRBJ1-5; the D is unclear. This CDR3 is built from 18 residues. Germline assignment: CDR1 SGHRS and CDR2 YFSETQ. V was trimmed by 1 base and J by 3 bases, leaving 20 bases between them. The CDR3 DNA sequence: TGCGCCAGCAGCTTGAGGGCAGACCCCCCTTGGATCAATCAGCCCCAGCATTTT. Translation: CASSLRADPPWINQPQHF.

The chain combines TRBV4-1 with TRBJ2-1; 9 nucleotides match TRBD1. V was clipped by 1 base and J by 7 bases; unmatched bases: 5. CDR1 MGHRA and CDR2 YSYEKL come from the germline V gene. The CDR3 runs 15 residues. CDR3 DNA sequence: TGCGCCAGCAGCCAAGGTGACAGGGGGTCTAATGAGCAGTTCTTC. This codes for CASSQGDRGSNEQFF.

The rearrangement joins TRBV28 to TRBJ2-2; tentative D call: TRBD2 (6 bases). Trimming cost V 3 bases and J 0 bases, with 8 bases left between them. Germline CDR1 reads MDHEN; CDR2 reads SYDVKM. The CDR3 is made up of 15 amino acids. This CDR3 is CASSLGGTNTGELFF. CDR3 bases: TGTGCCAGCAGTTTGGGCGGGACGAACACCGGGGAGCTGTTTTTT.

This clone has only one observation. This chain connects TRBV6-6 to TRBJ1-1; 10 nucleotides align to TRBD1. CDR1 and CDR2 (germline): MNHNY, SVGAGI (reference sequence). The trim removed 7 bases at V and 3 bases at J, leaving 11 bases unmatched. The CDR3 is 16 amino acids. DNA for the CDR3: TGTGCCAGCACCCAAGACAGGGGGCGCTTGGACACTGAAGCTTTCTTT. It yields the protein CASTQDRGRLDTEAFF.

The V gene is TRBV10-3, the J gene TRBJ2-5, with D possibly TRBD1 on 6 matching bases. CDR1 ENHRY and CDR2 SYGVKD come from the germline V gene. The V and J ends lost 6 bases and 2 bases respectively, with 10 bases between them. CDR3 length equals 13 residues. The CDR3 is CAISDRQQETQYF. The CDR3 coding sequence is TGTGCCATCAGCGACAGGCAGCAAGAGACCCAGTACTTC.

This sequence joins TRBV6-2 or TRBV6-3 and TRBJ2-7; D uncertain. This CDR3 comprises 14 residues. V gave up 2 bases and J gave up 8 bases, with 16 bases separating them. The germline V gene encodes CDR1 MNHEY and CDR2 SVGEGT. CDR3 loop: CASSYSENLPQQYF. The CDR3 DNA sequence: TGTGCCAGCAGTTACAGTGAGAACCTTCCTCAGCAGTACTTC.

The genes are TRBV27 and TRBJ2-7; D ambiguous. The CDR3 has 14 amino acids. V dropped 6 bases and J dropped 0 bases, with 12 bases sitting between them. Germline V CDR1 and CDR2: MNHEY, SMNVEV (reference sequence). The CDR3 spells CASRRSLSSYEQYF. CDR3 sequence (DNA): TGTGCCAGCAGGCGGAGTCTGAGCTCCTACGAGCAGTACTTC.